This section outlines one T cell receptor (beta chain) sequence together with its context. This clone was counted a single time. Which antigen it targets is not known. No much larger clone exists at a distance of one base, and base qualities are not known. This sample stems from a study of blood T cell repertoires in COVID-19 (dated by TCRdb to 2019 to 2021). About the full investigation: The collaborator samples originated in the United States, Italy and Spain and spanned the acute and convalescent phases of COVID-19. The repertoires were made available in a free public database intended to serve as a resource for research on the immune response to SARS-CoV-2. The material from the prospective study consisted of cDNA or gDNA derived from T cells, B-cell-depleted T cells, or PBMCs. A de-identified subject ID, COVID-19 status, age in years and sex were almost always included in the sample metadata. Where available, HLA class I and class II types were obtained from metadata supplied by the sample provider rather than from assay-based typing. Samples were obtained from the ongoing ImmuneRACE study (first 160 participants) and from 1,254 subjects provided by 6 global collaborators. Deeply sampled blood TCRbeta repertoires from subjects exposed to, actively infected with, or recovered from COVID-19 were included in the dataset.

TCRbeta CDR3 regions were amplified from genomic DNA by means of the immunoSEQ Assay, a bias-controlled multiplex PCR. As for how the authors treated the data: Nucleated cell counts per sample were estimated from amplification of reference gene primers within the assay. To quantify the absolute abundance of each unique TCRbeta CDR3 rearrangement, sequence reads were collapsed and filtered. For each sample, productive Simpson clonality was calculated as the square root of Simpson's diversity index over productive rearrangements. In TCRdb, the immuneACCESS table is reduced to in-frame sequences with V and J assigned. These tables do not hold every clone; where another copy was compared, an unresolved V gene accounts for under half, and the others remain unexplained. That table furnishes V, J and clone size, whereas the DNA furnished D and trimming. The sample contains fewer than 350,000 clones, over 75% of them found a single time. Roughly a tenth of the sample is in the top ten clones.

Enrolling through a virtual design, the prospective study's participants ranged in age from roughly 18 to 90 years and lived across 24 United States geographic areas. In the prospective study, cohorts were assigned on the basis of participant-reported clinical history obtained from a screening survey and a study questionnaire. Recovered participants in ImmuneRACE Cohort 3 were defined by two consecutive negative NP/OP PCR tests, clearance by a healthcare professional, or resolution of symptoms. Mobile phlebotomists in the prospective study collected whole blood, serum and a nasopharyngeal or oropharyngeal swab from every participant. Participants in the prospective study had the option to provide additional blood draws and questionnaires over a 2-month period. Before DNA extraction, prospective study blood samples were shipped either frozen or at room temperature. Study-wide conclusions, independent of this receptor: The quantity of clinical and demographic metadata differed by source and by participant and was supplied without curation.

Sequencing was performed on PBMCs or T cells enriched from blood (not recorded which). The origin of this receptor is a woman in her thirties or forties who had recovered from COVID-19.

The CDR3 reads CASSYLGLAGDNEQFF. Read as DNA, the sequence is TGTGCCAGCAGTTACCTTGGACTAGCGGGAGACAATGAGCAGTTCTTC. Recombination joined TRBV6-5 with TRBJ2-1; TRBD2 lines up with 13 middle nucleotides. The CDR3 measures 16 amino acids from cysteine to phenylalanine. The sequence is cut down to CDR3 DNA, 48 bases in frame from base 1. From a lookup of the germline V gene, CDR1 and CDR2 are MNHEY and SVGAGI. V loses 2 bases at its end and J loses 5 bases; junction bases beyond the gene matches: 3.